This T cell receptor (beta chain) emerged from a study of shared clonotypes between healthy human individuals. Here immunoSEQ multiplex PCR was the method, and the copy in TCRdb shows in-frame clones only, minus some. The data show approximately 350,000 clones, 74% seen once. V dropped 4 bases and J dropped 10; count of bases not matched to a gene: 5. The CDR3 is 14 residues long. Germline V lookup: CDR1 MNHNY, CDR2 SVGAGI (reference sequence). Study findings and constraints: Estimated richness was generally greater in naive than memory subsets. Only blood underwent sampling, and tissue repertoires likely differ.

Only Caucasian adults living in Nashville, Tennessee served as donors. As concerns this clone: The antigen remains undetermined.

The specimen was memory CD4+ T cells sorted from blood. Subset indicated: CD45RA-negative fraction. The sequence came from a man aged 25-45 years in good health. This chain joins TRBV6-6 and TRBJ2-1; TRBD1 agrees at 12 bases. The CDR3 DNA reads TGTGCCAGCAGTTTCCGGGACAGGGGGCAGGAGCAGTTCTTC. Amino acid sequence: CASSFRDRGQEQFF.